This T cell receptor beta chain derives from a study of cytomegalovirus exposure and HLA in healthy donors. Primers for the PCR totalled 60 Vbeta and 13 Jbeta. Sequenced by immunoSEQ multiplex PCR; TCRdb stores in-frame clones only, minus some. This sample lists 60,000 to 90,000 clones; its ten largest clones have 4.5% to 5%. Trimming removed 0 bases at V and 4 bases at J, with 10 bases between. The V gene's germline CDR1 is KGHSH and CDR2 LQKENI. The CDR3 sequence is 14 residues long. The source material was PBMCs. This rearrangement joins TRBV18 to TRBJ2-7, with D possibly TRBD2 on 5 matching bases. The sequence came from a woman aged 35 to 49 in good health and CMV-seropositive. In DNA form, the CDR3 reads TGTGCCAGCTCACCACCGAAGCGGAGGTACGAGCAGTACTTC. It specifies CASSPPKRRYEQYF. The variable domain in full, completed from reference TRBV18 and TRBJ2-7, reads NAGVMQNPRHLVRRRGQEARLRCSPMKGHSHVYWYRQLPEEGLKFMVYLQKENIIDESGMPKERFSAEFPKEGPSILRIQQVVRGDSAAYFCASSPPKRRYEQYFGPGTRLTVT.